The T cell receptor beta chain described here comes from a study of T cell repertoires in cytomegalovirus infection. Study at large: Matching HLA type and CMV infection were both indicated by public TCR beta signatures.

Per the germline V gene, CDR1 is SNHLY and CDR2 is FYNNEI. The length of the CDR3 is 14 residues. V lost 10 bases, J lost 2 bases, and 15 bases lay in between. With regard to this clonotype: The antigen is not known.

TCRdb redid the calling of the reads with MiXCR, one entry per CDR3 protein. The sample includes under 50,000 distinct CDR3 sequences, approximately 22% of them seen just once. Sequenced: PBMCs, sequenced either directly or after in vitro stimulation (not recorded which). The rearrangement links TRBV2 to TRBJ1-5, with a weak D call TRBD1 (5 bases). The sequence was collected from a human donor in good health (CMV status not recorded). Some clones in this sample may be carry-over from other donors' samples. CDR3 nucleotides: TGTGCCAACAAGGCGGGACGAGGCAATCAGCCCCAGCATTTT. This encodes CANKAGRGNQPQHF.